This TCR beta chain was found in a study of control samples from healthy donors and cancer patients. The table came from immunoSEQ multiplex PCR; TCRdb's copy has only in-frame clones and leaves some out. The table lists 150,000 or so clones, around 90% of them singletons, with about 11% in the top ten. The source is a man younger than 45 in good health. Sequenced material: blood.

The CDR3 region is CASSVAGTDFLWGYTF. Written as DNA, the CDR3 is TGTGCCAGCAGCGTCGCCGGGACAGACTTTCTATGGGGCTACACCTTC. The genes are TRBV5-5 and TRBJ1-2; 7 bases align to TRBD1. The CDR3 is 16 residues long. CDR1 is SGHKS, CDR2 YYEKEE, per germline (reference sequence). Germline trimming cut 4 bases from V and 8 bases from J; bases unmatched to any gene: 17. Complete variable domain (other parts from reference TRBV5-5 and TRBJ1-2): DAGVTQSPTHLIKTRGQQVTLRCSPISGHKSVSWYQQVLGQGPQFIFQYYEKEERGRGNFPDRFSARQFPNYSSELNVNALLLGDSALYLCASSVAGTDFLWGYTFGSGTRLTVV.